This is a list of T cell receptor beta chains from one sample in a study of blood T cell repertoires in COVID-19. Profiling relied on immunoSEQ multiplex PCR, and the TCRdb table lists in-frame clones only, not all of them. The sample lists some 320,000 clones, roughly nine tenths occurring once. Material: PBMCs or T cells enriched from blood (not recorded which). These receptors originate from a woman younger than 45 who had been exposed to COVID-19. Both conserved end residues are part of each CDR3. The order of the fields is CDR3 length, J gene, V gene, CDR3 protein.

15 | TRBJ1-1 | TRBV6-1 | CASRKWDRVDTEAFF
13 | TRBJ2-1 | TRBV10-3 | CAIRGQEGGQQFF
16 | TRBJ2-5 | TRBV6-5 | CASSYLGWGRGEIQYF
12 | TRBJ1-5 | TRBV10-2 | CASRDSNQPQHF
14 | TRBJ2-5 | TRBV5-1 | CASSLVPDQETQYF
14 | TRBJ1-3 | TRBV5-6 | CASSSRGTGNTIYF
14 | TRBJ1-2 | TRBV5-4 | CASSLRTGGYGYTF
15 | TRBJ2-1 | TRBV4-1 | CASSQKRTGGNEQFF
14 | TRBJ2-7 | TRBV5-6 | CASSSYRVNDEQYF
14 | TRBJ2-7 | TRBV13 | CASSPRTGGDEQYF
15 | TRBJ1-1 | TRBV19 | CASSISGGKNTEAFF
15 | TRBJ1-1 | TRBV6-5 | CASTRTGWSRGEAFF
16 | TRBJ1-6 | TRBV3-1/TRBV3-2 | CASSRGQGFWGSPLHF
15 | TRBJ2-5 | TRBV5-6 | CASSLGGLAQETQYF
17 | TRBJ1-2 | TRBV3-1/TRBV3-2 | CASSQEARTYGNDGYTF
14 | TRBJ2-1 | TRBV2 | CASSGTSGTNEQFF
13 | TRBJ1-3 | TRBV12-3/TRBV12-4 | CASRSGAGNTIYF
16 | TRBJ2-4 | TRBV2 | CASRATTVLAKNIQYF
12 | TRBJ1-2 | TRBV6-6 | CASSYTPSLDTF
16 | TRBJ2-3 | TRBV3-1/TRBV3-2 | CASSPQERPPADTQYF
14 | TRBJ1-1 | TRBV2 | CASKMAGGRTEAFF
15 | TRBJ2-7 | TRBV6-6 | CASSRSQGAPGEQYF
20 | TRBJ1-1 | TRBV3-1/TRBV3-2 | CASSPWGRGRDRGPNTEAFF
13 | TRBJ2-1 | TRBV6-1 | CASSDLPLTGLFF
12 | TRBJ1-1 | TRBV3-1/TRBV3-2 | CASSQVQTEAFF
17 | TRBJ2-1 | TRBV6-2/TRBV6-3 | CASSYEELMQGTREQFF
15 | TRBJ2-7 | TRBV5-4 | CASSLSGTGGYEQYF
14 | TRBJ1-2 | TRBV7-2 | CASSRGQGPYGYTF
16 | TRBJ2-7 | TRBV3-1/TRBV3-2 | CASSPMTGTGSYEQYF
16 | TRBJ1-2 | TRBV19 | CASSIVRGRGGYGYTF
14 | TRBJ1-1 | TRBV4-1 | CASSHSTGGAEAFF
12 | TRBJ1-1 | TRBV19 | CASRQAGPEAFF
18 | TRBJ1-6 | TRBV19 | CASSIGRSGTSRWAPLHF
15 | TRBJ2-7 | TRBV6-5 | CASSPVRDSPYEQYF
14 | TRBJ1-2 | TRBV10-3 | CAISDITGNYGYTF
14 | TRBJ2-7 | TRBV14 | CASSQVPGQGQQYF
15 | TRBJ1-1 | TRBV4-1 | CASSQDQRGSTEAFF
14 | TRBJ2-5 | TRBV15 | CATSKRDYQETQYF
16 | TRBJ2-5 | TRBV5-8 | CASSAGLAGKRETQYF
15 | TRBJ1-1 | TRBV3-1/TRBV3-2 | CASSQGWGVNTEAFF
11 | TRBJ2-5 | TRBV5-5 | CAHSRCETQYF
13 | TRBJ2-7 | TRBV5-4 | CASSLEASVEQYF
14 | TRBJ1-3 | TRBV6-5 | CASSTGAYGNTIYF
14 | TRBJ1-4 | TRBV27 | CASSIQVRNEKLFF
15 | TRBJ2-7 | TRBV14 | CASSQDLSRGNEQYF
16 | TRBJ1-3 | TRBV7-8 | CASSFQTTGSGNTIYF
15 | TRBJ1-2 | TRBV5-1 | CASSFDGQGVNGYTF
13 | TRBJ1-6 | TRBV19 | CASSISPKSPLHF
13 | TRBJ1-5 | TRBV2 | CASSGQGPVNQHF
15 | TRBJ2-3 | TRBV5-1 | CASRRLAGFTDTQYF
15 | TRBJ2-5 | TRBV9 | CASSVGFSGVRTQYF
15 | TRBJ2-5 | TRBV7-2 | CASSVGTSIGETQYF
17 | TRBJ2-1 | TRBV3-1/TRBV3-2 | CASSTLTDSLPASEQFF
15 | TRBJ1-2 | TRBV4-3 | CASSQVTGGFYGYTF
18 | TRBJ1-5 | TRBV4-1 | CASSQDPNQKGIQGVQHF
16 | TRBJ2-5 | TRBV5-1 | CASSLGPGGGEETQYF
15 | TRBJ1-1 | TRBV7-9 | CASSLVEAGDTEAFF